This T cell receptor (beta chain) emerged from a study of blood T cell repertoires in COVID-19. This CDR3 has 15 residues. V lost 2 bases and J 3 bases, leaving 11 bases between the germline ends. CDR1 and CDR2 (germline): MNHEY, SVGEGT. Here immunoSEQ multiplex PCR was the method, and the copy in TCRdb shows in-frame clones only, minus some. The sample has roughly 100,000 clones; roughly 90% are singletons. This TCR was recovered from a woman between 50 and 59 years old with COVID-19, enrolled during active disease. Input material: peripheral blood. The chain combines TRBV6-2 or TRBV6-3 with TRBJ1-5; perhaps TRBD1 as D (5 bases). The CDR3 bases are TGTGCCAGCAGTTACGTGGTAGGGGTCAATCAGCCCCAGCATTTT. Its translation is CASSYVVGVNQPQHF.